A selection of T cell receptor beta chains follows, all from one sample in a study of blood T cell repertoires in COVID-19. Clones were sequenced by immunoSEQ multiplex PCR, and TCRdb holds only the in-frame ones, with some missing. The sample has around 80,000 clones, roughly 82% seen once; the top ten hold less than 15%. The sample taken for sequencing was peripheral blood. The receptor set was obtained from an elderly man with acute or convalescent COVID-19. CDR3s include the opening cysteine and the closing phenylalanine or tryptophan. The order of the fields is D gene, clone size, V gene, J gene, CDR3 DNA, CDR3 protein. The D gene is left open where the match is weak. Some rows mark clone size as missing; the rest say once, few, many or name a class of expanded clone.

D gene: TRBD1; clone size: -; V gene: TRBV11-2; J gene: TRBJ1-5; CDR3 DNA: TGTGCCAGCAGCTCACCGGGACAGGGAAATCAGCCCCAGCATTTT; CDR3 protein: CASSSPGQGNQPQHF
D gene: TRBD1; clone size: -; V gene: TRBV9; J gene: TRBJ2-1; CDR3 DNA: TGTGCCAGCAGCGGACCCGGGACAGGGGTTGTAAATGAGCAGTTCTTC; CDR3 protein: CASSGPGTGVVNEQFF
D gene: -; clone size: -; V gene: TRBV6-5; J gene: TRBJ1-1; CDR3 DNA: TGTGCCAGCAGTTACTCGGACAGTGAAGCTTTCTTT; CDR3 protein: CASSYSDSEAFF
D gene: TRBD2; clone size: -; V gene: TRBV18; J gene: TRBJ2-3; CDR3 DNA: TGTGCCAGCTCACCTCGGACTAGCGGGGGCCGAGATACGCAGTATTTT; CDR3 protein: CASSPRTSGGRDTQYF
D gene: -; clone size: -; V gene: TRBV19; J gene: TRBJ2-7; CDR3 DNA: TGTGCCACCAGACCGGGCCCAGGGACCTACGAGCAGTACTTC; CDR3 protein: CATRPGPGTYEQYF
D gene: -; clone size: -; V gene: TRBV2; J gene: TRBJ1-5; CDR3 DNA: TGTGCCAGCAGTGAACAGCAGGGTGGCAATCAGCCCCAGCATTTT; CDR3 protein: CASSEQQGGNQPQHF
D gene: -; clone size: -; V gene: TRBV30; J gene: TRBJ2-7; CDR3 DNA: TGTGCCTGGAGTACGCTAGCCGGAGGTAACTACGAGCAGTACTTC; CDR3 protein: CAWSTLAGGNYEQYF
D gene: -; clone size: once; V gene: TRBV18; J gene: TRBJ1-2; CDR3 DNA: TGTGCCAGCTCACCACCTCTGAGATATGGCTACACCTTC; CDR3 protein: CASSPPLRYGYTF
D gene: -; clone size: -; V gene: TRBV5-1; J gene: TRBJ1-1; CDR3 DNA: TGCGCCAGCACCCAAGCGGGCGGCGACACTGAAGCTTTCTTT; CDR3 protein: CASTQAGGDTEAFF
D gene: -; clone size: -; V gene: TRBV7-9; J gene: TRBJ2-5; CDR3 DNA: TGTGCCAGCAGCTTAGATTTGGCAGGGAGGTTTGAGACCCAGTACTTC; CDR3 protein: CASSLDLAGRFETQYF
D gene: -; clone size: -; V gene: TRBV5-1; J gene: TRBJ1-5; CDR3 DNA: TGCGCCAGCAGCTTTGAGGGAGGGAGCAATCAGCCCCAGCATTTT; CDR3 protein: CASSFEGGSNQPQHF
D gene: -; clone size: -; V gene: TRBV10-1; J gene: TRBJ2-2; CDR3 DNA: -; CDR3 protein: CASSSSDRDLTGELFF
D gene: -; clone size: -; V gene: TRBV12-3/TRBV12-4; J gene: TRBJ1-1; CDR3 DNA: TGTGCCAGCAGCAGACAGGAGAACACTGAAGCTTTCTTT; CDR3 protein: CASSRQENTEAFF
D gene: TRBD2; clone size: -; V gene: TRBV19; J gene: TRBJ2-1; CDR3 DNA: TGTGCCAGTAGTACCTTAGCGGGGGGGCCGAATGAGCAGTTCTTC; CDR3 protein: CASSTLAGGPNEQFF
D gene: -; clone size: -; V gene: TRBV11-2; J gene: TRBJ2-3; CDR3 DNA: TGTGCCAGCAACTTCCCAGGGATTGGCACAGATACGCAGTATTTT; CDR3 protein: CASNFPGIGTDTQYF
D gene: -; clone size: -; V gene: TRBV7-8; J gene: TRBJ1-5; CDR3 DNA: TGTGCCAGCAGCTTGGAGAACGGCCGCAATCAGCCCCAGCATTTT; CDR3 protein: CASSLENGRNQPQHF